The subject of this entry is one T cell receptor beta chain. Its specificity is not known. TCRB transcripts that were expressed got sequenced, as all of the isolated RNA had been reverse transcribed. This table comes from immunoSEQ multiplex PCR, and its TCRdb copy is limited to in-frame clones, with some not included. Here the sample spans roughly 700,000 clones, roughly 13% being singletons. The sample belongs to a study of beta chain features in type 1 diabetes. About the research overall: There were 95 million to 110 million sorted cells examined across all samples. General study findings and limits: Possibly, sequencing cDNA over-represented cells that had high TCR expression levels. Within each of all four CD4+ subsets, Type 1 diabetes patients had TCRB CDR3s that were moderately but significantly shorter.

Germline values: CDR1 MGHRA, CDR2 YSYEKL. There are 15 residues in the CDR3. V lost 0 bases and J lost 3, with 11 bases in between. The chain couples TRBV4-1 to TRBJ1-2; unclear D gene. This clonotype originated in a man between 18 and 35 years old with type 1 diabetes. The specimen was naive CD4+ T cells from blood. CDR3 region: CASSQEVRLYYGYTF. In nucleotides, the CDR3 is TGCGCCAGCAGCCAAGAGGTCAGGCTCTACTATGGCTACACCTTC.